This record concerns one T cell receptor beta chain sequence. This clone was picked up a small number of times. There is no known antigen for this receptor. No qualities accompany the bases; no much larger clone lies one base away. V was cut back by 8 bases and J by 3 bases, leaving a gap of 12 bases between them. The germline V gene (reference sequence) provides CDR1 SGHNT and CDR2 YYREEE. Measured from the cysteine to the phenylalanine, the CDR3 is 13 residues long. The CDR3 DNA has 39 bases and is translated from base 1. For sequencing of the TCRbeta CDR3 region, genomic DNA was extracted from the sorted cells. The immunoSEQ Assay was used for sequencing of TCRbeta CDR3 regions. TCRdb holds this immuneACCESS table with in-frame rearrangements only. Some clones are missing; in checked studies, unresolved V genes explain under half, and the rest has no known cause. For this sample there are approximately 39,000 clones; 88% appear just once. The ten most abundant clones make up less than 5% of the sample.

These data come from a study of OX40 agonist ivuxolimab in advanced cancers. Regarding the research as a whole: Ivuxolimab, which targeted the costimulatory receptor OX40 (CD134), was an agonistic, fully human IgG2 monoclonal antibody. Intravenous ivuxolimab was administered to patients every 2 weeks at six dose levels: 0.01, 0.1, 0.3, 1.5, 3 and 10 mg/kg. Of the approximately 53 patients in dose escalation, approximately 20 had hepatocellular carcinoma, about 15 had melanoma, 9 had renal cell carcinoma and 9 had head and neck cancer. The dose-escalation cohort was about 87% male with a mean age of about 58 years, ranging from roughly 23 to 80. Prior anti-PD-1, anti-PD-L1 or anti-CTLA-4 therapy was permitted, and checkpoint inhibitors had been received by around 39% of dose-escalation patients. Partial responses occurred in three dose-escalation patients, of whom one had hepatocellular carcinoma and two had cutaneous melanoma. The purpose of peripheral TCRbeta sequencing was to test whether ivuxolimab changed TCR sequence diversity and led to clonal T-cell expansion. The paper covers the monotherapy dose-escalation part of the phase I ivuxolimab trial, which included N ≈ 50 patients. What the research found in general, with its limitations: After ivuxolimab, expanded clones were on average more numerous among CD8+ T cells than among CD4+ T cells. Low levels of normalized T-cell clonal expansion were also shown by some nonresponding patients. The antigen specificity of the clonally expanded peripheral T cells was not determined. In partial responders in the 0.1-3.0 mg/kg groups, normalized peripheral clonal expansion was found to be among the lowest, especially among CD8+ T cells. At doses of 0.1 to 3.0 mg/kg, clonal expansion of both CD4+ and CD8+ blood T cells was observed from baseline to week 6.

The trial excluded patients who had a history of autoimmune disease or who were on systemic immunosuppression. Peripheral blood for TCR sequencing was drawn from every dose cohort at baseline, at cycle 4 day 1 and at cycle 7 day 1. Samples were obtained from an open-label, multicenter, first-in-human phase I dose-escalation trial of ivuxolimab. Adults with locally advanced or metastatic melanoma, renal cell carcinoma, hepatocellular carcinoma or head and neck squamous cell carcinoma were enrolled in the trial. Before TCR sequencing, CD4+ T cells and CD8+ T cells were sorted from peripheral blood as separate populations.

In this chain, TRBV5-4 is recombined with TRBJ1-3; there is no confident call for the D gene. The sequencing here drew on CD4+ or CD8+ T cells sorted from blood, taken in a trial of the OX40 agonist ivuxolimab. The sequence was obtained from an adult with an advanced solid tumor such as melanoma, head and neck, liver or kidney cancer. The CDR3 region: CASARALGNTIYF. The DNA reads TGTGCCAGTGCAAGGGCTCTTGGAAACACCATATATTTT.